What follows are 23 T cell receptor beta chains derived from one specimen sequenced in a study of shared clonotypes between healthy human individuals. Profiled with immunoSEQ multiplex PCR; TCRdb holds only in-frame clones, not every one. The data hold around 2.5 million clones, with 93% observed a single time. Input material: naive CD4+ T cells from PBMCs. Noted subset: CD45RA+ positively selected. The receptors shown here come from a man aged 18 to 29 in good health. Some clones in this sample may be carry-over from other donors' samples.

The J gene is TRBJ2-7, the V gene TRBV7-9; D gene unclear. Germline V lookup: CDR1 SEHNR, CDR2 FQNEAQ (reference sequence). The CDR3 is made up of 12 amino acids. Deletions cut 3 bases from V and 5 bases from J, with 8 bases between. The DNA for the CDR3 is TGTGCCAGCAGCTTCGACCGGGACGAGCAGTACTTC. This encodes CASSFDRDEQYF. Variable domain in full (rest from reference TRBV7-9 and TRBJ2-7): DTGVSQNPRHKITKRGQNVTFRCDPISEHNRLYWYRQTLGQGPEFLTYFQNEAQLEKSRLLSDRFSAERPKGSFSTLEIQRTEQGDSAMYLCASSFDRDEQYFGPGTRLTVT.

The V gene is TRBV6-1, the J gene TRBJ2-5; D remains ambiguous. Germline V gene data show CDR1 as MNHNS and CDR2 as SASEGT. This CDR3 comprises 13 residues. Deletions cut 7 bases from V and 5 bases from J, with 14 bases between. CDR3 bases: TGTGCCAGCATCGAATGGGGTGGGGAGACCCAGTACTTC. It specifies CASIEWGGETQYF.

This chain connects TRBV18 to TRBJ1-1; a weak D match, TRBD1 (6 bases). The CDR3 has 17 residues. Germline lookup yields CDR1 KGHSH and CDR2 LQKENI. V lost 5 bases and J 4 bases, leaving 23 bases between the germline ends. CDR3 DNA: TGTGCCAGCTCATTGTTACAGGGTCAAACCGGTCTCACTGAAGCTTTCTTT. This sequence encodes CASSLLQGQTGLTEAFF. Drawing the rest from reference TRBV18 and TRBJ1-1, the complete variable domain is NAGVMQNPRHLVRRRGQEARLRCSPMKGHSHVYWYRQLPEEGLKFMVYLQKENIIDESGMPKERFSAEFPKEGPSILRIQQVVRGDSAAYFCASSLLQGQTGLTEAFFGQGTRLTVV.

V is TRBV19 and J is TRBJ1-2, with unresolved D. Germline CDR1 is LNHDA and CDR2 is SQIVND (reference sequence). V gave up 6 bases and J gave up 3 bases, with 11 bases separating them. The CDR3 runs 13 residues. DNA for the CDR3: TGTGCCAGTAGGATGTCACGGGACTATGGCTACACCTTC. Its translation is CASRMSRDYGYTF.

The chain's CDR3 is CASSVSGQGTYEQYF. CDR3 bases: TGTGCCAGCAGCGTATCGGGACAGGGAACCTACGAGCAGTACTTC. This chain joins TRBV7-2 and TRBJ2-7; 9 bases are a match to TRBD1. V trimming: 5 bases; J trimming: 2 bases; junction bases outside the gene matches: 7. Germline lookup yields CDR1 SGHTA and CDR2 FQGNSA. The CDR3 runs to 15 residues.

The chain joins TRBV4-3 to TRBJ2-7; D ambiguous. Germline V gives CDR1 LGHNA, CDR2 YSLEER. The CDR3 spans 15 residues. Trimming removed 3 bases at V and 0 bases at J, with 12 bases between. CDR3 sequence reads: CASSQTPKVSYEQYF. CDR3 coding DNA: TGCGCCAGCAGCCAGACACCTAAAGTCTCCTACGAGCAGTACTTC.

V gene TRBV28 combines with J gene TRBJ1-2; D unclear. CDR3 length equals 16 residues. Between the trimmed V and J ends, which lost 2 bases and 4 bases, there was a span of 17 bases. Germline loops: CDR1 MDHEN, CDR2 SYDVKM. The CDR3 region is CASSLGGGPWGYGYTF. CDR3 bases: TGTGCCAGCAGTTTAGGTGGAGGGCCCTGGGGCTATGGCTACACCTTC.

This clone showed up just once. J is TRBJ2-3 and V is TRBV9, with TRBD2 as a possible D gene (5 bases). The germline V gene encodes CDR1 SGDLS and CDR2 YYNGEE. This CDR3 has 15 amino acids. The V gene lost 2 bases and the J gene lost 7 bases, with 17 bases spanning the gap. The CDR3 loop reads CASSVSSSVAYTQYF. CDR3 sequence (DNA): TGTGCCAGCAGCGTGTCCTCCTCGGTAGCGTATACGCAGTATTTT.

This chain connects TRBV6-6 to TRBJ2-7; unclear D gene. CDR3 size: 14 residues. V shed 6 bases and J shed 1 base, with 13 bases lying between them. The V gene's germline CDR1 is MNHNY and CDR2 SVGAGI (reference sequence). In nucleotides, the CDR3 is TGTGCCAGCAGCTCCCTTTGGGCTTCCTACGAGCAGTACTTC. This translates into CASSSLWASYEQYF.

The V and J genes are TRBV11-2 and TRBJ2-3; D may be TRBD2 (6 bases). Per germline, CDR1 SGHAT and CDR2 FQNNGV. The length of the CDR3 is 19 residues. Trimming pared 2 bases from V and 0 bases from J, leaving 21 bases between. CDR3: CASSLRSAGRGLSTDTQYF. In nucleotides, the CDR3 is TGTGCCAGCAGCTTAAGGTCGGCGGGAAGGGGTTTAAGCACAGATACGCAGTATTTT.

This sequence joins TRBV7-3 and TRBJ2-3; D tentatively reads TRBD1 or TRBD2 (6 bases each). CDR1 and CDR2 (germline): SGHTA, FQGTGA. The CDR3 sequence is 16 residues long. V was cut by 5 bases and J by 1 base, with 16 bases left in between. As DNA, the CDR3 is TGTGCCAGCAGCCCCCTGACAGGCGGGGGCACAGATACGCAGTATTTT. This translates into CASSPLTGGGTDTQYF.

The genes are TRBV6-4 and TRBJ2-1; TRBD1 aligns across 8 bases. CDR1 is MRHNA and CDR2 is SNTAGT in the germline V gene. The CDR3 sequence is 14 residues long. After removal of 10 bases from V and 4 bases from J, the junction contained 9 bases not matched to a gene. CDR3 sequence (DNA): TGTGCCAAGAACCGGGACAGGAGGTACAATGAGCAGTTCTTC. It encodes CAKNRDRRYNEQFF.

CDR3 protein: CASTVTPFTGELFF. The CDR3 DNA is TGTGCCAGTACAGTCACTCCTTTCACCGGGGAGCTGTTTTTT. The J gene is TRBJ2-2, the V gene TRBV19; unclear D gene. Trimming took off 7 bases at V and 4 bases at J, with 13 bases between the two ends. Germline lookup yields CDR1 LNHDA and CDR2 SQIVND (reference sequence). The CDR3 is 14 amino acids.

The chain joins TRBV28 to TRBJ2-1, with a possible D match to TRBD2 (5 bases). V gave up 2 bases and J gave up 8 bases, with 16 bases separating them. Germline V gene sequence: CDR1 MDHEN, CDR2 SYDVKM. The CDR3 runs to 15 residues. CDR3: CASSLRLALKDEQFF. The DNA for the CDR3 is TGTGCCAGCAGTTTACGGCTAGCCCTGAAGGATGAGCAGTTCTTC.

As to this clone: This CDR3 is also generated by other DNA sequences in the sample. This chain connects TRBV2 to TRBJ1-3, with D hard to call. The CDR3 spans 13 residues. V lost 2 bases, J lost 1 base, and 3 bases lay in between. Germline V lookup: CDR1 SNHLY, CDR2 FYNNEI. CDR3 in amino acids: CASSERSGNTIYF. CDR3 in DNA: TGTGCCAGCAGTGAACGTTCTGGAAACACCATATATTTT.

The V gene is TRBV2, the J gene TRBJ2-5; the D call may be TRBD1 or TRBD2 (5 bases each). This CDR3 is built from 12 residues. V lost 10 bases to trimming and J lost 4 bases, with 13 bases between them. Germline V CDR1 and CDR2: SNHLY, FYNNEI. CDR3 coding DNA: TGTGCCACAGGGCCTGGGGGAGAGACCCAGTACTTC. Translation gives CATGPGGETQYF.

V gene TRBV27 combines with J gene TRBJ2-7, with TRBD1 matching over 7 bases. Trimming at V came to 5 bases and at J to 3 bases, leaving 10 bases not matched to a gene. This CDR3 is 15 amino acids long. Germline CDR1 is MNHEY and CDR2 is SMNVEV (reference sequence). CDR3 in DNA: TGTGCCAGCAGTCCCCAATTGGGGACAGACTACGAGCAGTACTTC. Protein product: CASSPQLGTDYEQYF.

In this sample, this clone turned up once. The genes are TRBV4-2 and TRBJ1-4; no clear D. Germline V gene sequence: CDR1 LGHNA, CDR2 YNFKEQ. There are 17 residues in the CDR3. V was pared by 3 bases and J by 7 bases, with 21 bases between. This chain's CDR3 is CASSQSGFQPPAEKLFF. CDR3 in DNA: TGTGCCAGCAGCCAGTCCGGGTTCCAACCCCCCGCTGAAAAACTGTTTTTT.

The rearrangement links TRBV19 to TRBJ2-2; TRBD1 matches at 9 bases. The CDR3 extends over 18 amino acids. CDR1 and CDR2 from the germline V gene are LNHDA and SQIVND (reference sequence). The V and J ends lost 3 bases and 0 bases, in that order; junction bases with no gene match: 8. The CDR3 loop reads CASSIQGQGRANTGELFF. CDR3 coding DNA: TGTGCCAGTAGTATTCAAGGACAGGGGAGAGCGAACACCGGGGAGCTGTTTTTT.

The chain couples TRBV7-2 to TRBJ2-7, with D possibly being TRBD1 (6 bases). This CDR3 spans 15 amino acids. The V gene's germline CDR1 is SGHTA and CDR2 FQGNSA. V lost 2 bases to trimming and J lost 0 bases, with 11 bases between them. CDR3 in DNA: TGTGCCAGCAGCTTACAGGGGATGGGCTCCTACGAGCAGTACTTC. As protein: CASSLQGMGSYEQYF.

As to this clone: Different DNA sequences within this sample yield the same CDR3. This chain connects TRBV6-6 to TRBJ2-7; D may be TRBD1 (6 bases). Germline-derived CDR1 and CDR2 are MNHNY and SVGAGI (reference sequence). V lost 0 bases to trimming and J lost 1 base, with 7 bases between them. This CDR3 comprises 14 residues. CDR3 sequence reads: CASSYSGQSYEQYF. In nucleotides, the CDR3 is TGTGCCAGCAGTTACTCAGGACAGTCCTACGAGCAGTACTTC.

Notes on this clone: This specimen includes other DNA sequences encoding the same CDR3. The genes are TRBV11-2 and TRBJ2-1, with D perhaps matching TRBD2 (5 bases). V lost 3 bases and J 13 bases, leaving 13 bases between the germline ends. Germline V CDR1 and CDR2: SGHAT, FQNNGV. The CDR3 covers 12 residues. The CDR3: CASSLDPGGQFF. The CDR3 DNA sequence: TGTGCCAGCAGCTTGGACCCCGGAGGACAGTTCTTC.

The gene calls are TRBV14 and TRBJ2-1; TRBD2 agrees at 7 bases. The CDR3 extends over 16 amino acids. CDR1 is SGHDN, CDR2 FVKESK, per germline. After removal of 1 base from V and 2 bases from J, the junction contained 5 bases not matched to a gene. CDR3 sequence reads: CASSQVGGSTYNEQFF. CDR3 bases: TGTGCCAGCAGCCAAGTCGGCGGGAGCACCTACAATGAGCAGTTCTTC. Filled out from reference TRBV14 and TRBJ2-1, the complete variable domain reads EAGVTQFPSHSVIEKGQTVTLRCDPISGHDNLYWYRRVMGKEIKFLLHFVKESKQDESGMPNNRFLAERTGGTYSTLKVQPAELEDSGVYFCASSQVGGSTYNEQFFGPGTRLTVL.